This section outlines one T cell receptor beta chain sequence together with its context. The source of the sample is a study of T-cell reconstitution after alpha-beta-depleted transplantation in children. Preparation of the TCRbeta library was carried out with unique molecular identifiers. One entry per CDR3 protein results from TCRdb running MiXCR on the PCR reads. Of about 540,000 distinct CDR3 sequences in the sample, 18% were seen once. The receptor's source is a human donor who donated a stem cell graft to a child with acute lymphoblastic leukemia. The specimen was PBMCs from the stem cell graft donor, collected from the stem cell graft.

CDR3 in amino acids: CASIRGRQETQYF. The CDR3 region has the DNA TGTGCCAGCATTCGGGGGAGACAAGAGACCCAGTACTTC. The rearrangement uses TRBV2 and TRBJ2-5; a possible D gene is TRBD2 (6 bases). The CDR3 is 13 residues long. Germline values: CDR1 SNHLY, CDR2 FYNNEI. Between the trimmed V and J ends, which lost 7 bases and 2 bases, there was a span of 11 bases.